Each of the 17 T cell receptor beta chains below was sequenced from the same sample in a study of CD8 T cells in Susac syndrome. Reverse transcription of about 0.5 to 1 ug RNA used random hexamers. TCRdb passed the immunoSEQ multiplex PCR reads through MiXCR, listing each CDR3 protein once. The sample has around 150,000 distinct CDR3 sequences; almost 96% are singletons. The specimen sequenced was CD4+ T cells from PBMCs. Every receptor here comes from a human donor with Susac syndrome.

This clonotype has only one observation. The chain employs TRBV7-9 and TRBJ2-7; TRBD1 aligns across 10 bases. Unmatched junction bases numbered 7, after V lost 3 bases and J lost 5 bases. The CDR3 has 15 residues. Germline loops: CDR1 SEHNR, CDR2 FQNEAQ (reference sequence). CDR3 DNA sequence: TGTGCCAGCAGCTTTACCCGGGACAGGGGAGACGAGCAGTACTTC. This gives the protein CASSFTRDRGDEQYF.

CDR3 loop: CSARDRMVAGAQETQYF. Here the CDR3 DNA reads TGCAGTGCTAGAGATAGGATGGTAGCGGGTGCTCAAGAGACCCAGTACTTC. This chain uses TRBV20-1 with TRBJ2-5; 7 nucleotides line up with TRBD2. Trimming took 0 bases from V and 2 from J; bases not matched to a gene: 12. The CDR3 contains 17 residues. Germline V CDR1 and CDR2: DFQATT, SNEGSKA (reference sequence).

The genes are TRBV29-1 and TRBJ2-3, with D possibly being TRBD2 (6 bases). V lost 6 bases to trimming and J lost 6 bases, with 19 bases between them. There are 14 residues in the CDR3. Looked up from germline, CDR1 is SQVTM and CDR2 is ANQGSEA. The CDR3: CSVRRNTGGDTQYF. The CDR3 nucleotides are TGCAGCGTCCGACGGAATACTGGAGGGGATACGCAGTATTTT.

CDR3 in DNA: TGTGCCACCAGTGACCCAGGAGCCGGGGCCAACGTCCTGACTTTC. Its protein is CATSDPGAGANVLTF. This chain connects TRBV24-1 to TRBJ2-6, with D hard to call. The V end lost 4 bases, the J end lost 4 bases, and 10 bases lay between the germline ends. Per germline, CDR1 KGHDR and CDR2 SFDVKD. The CDR3 loop spans 15 amino acids.

CDR3: CSAARTASGNTIYF. The CDR3 nucleotides are TGCAGCGCCGCCAGGACAGCCTCTGGAAACACCATATATTTT. The chain joins TRBV29-1 to TRBJ1-3; TRBD1 is a possible D gene (6 bases). The CDR3 is 14 residues long. Looked up from germline, CDR1 is SQVTM and CDR2 is ANQGSEA. V dropped 7 bases and J dropped 0 bases, with 13 bases sitting between them.

The chain uses TRBV19 and TRBJ2-2; D not resolved. CDR1 is LNHDA, CDR2 SQIVND, per germline (reference sequence). Trimming removed 0 bases from V and 5 bases from J, with 10 bases in between. CDR3 size: 15 residues. CDR3 amino acids: CASSIDQPPTGELFF. In DNA, the CDR3 is TGTGCCAGTAGTATAGATCAACCCCCAACCGGGGAGCTGTTTTTT.

The gene calls are TRBV9 and TRBJ2-3; D ambiguous. CDR3 length: 15 amino acids. Germline lookup yields CDR1 SGDLS and CDR2 YYNGEE. The V end lost 0 bases, the J end lost 4 bases, and 12 bases lay between the germline ends. CDR3 nucleotide sequence: TGTGCCAGCAGCGTAGCCCCGGCGCAGTCAGATACGCAGTATTTT. It yields the protein CASSVAPAQSDTQYF.

This clonotype is a singleton in its sample. The rearrangement links TRBV29-1 to TRBJ2-5; no clear D. The CDR3 covers 12 residues. Germline CDR1 reads SQVTM; CDR2 reads ANQGSEA. The V and J ends lost 4 bases and 1 base respectively, with 7 bases between them. CDR3: CSVGVSQETQYF. CDR3 DNA: TGCAGCGTTGGCGTATCCCAAGAGACCCAGTACTTC.

The J gene is TRBJ1-4, the V gene TRBV7-2, with D tentatively TRBD1 (5 bases). Per the germline V gene, CDR1 is SGHTA and CDR2 is FQGNSA. Trimming removed 5 bases at V and 7 bases at J, with 20 bases between. This CDR3 contains 16 residues. CDR3 sequence (DNA): TGTGCCAGCAGCCCAAACCACCCAGGGTCGGGTGAAAAACTGTTTTTT. Translation gives CASSPNHPGSGEKLFF.

As DNA, the CDR3 is TGTGCCAGCAGCCAAGATCTTCTAGCTGGATACAATGAGCAGTTCTTC. Encoded protein: CASSQDLLAGYNEQFF. The chain links TRBV3-1 to TRBJ2-1; D might be TRBD2 (5 bases). V lost 0 bases and J lost 4, with 13 bases in between. The germline gives CDR1 LGHDT, CDR2 YNNKEL (reference sequence). The CDR3 runs 16 residues.

The chain uses TRBV19 and TRBJ2-1, with a weak D call TRBD1 (8 bases). The CDR3 has 16 amino acids. Germline CDR1 LNHDA, CDR2 SQIVND (reference sequence). V was clipped by 3 bases and J by 5 bases, with 17 bases between them. CDR3 in amino acids: CASSMTQGGLDNEQFF. CDR3 coding DNA: TGTGCCAGTAGTATGACACAGGGGGGGTTGGACAATGAGCAGTTCTTC.

The rearrangement joins TRBV20-1 to TRBJ1-5, with TRBD1 as a possible D gene (5 bases). Trimming removed 6 bases from V and 1 base from J, with 13 bases in between. The CDR3 loop spans 14 amino acids. Germline V gives CDR1 DFQATT, CDR2 SNEGSKA (reference sequence). The DNA of the CDR3 is TGCAGTGCCCGCCGTACAGGAAGCAATCAGCCCCAGCATTTT. Residues: CSARRTGSNQPQHF.

The genes are TRBV9 and TRBJ2-5; 8 bases map to TRBD2. The trim removed 0 bases at V and 10 bases at J, leaving 11 bases unmatched. The CDR3 is 15 amino acids. Germline assignment: CDR1 SGDLS and CDR2 YYNGEE. The CDR3 sequence is CASSVGGTRRFVQYF. The CDR3 DNA is TGTGCCAGCAGCGTAGGGGGGACTAGGCGATTCGTCCAGTACTTC.

This chain links TRBV21-1 with TRBJ1-5; the table gives TRBD1 as D, unverified against the DNA. TRBV21-1 is labeled a pseudogene. The CDR3 totals 18 residues. The CDR3 sequence: CASSPEDMMGNSNQPQHF. The DNA of the CDR3 is TGTGCCAGCAGCCCGGAGGACATGATGGGGAATAGCAATCAGCCCCAGCATTTT.

The DNA for the CDR3 is TGTGCCAGCAGCTTAGATCCCGGTACCGAGCAGTACTTC. This gives the protein CASSLDPGTEQYF. The chain has TRBV11-2 and TRBJ2-7; D not resolved. The V gene lost 0 bases and the J gene lost 6 bases, with 9 bases spanning the gap. CDR1 and CDR2 (germline): SGHAT, FQNNGV. This CDR3 has 13 residues.

The rearrangement joins TRBV2 to TRBJ2-3; 7 nucleotides agree with TRBD1. The CDR3 is 11 amino acids. Germline lookup yields CDR1 SNHLY and CDR2 FYNNEI. Germline trimming cut 4 bases from V and 10 bases from J; bases unmatched to any gene: 2. The DNA of the CDR3 is TGTGCCAGCAGTGGCCAGGGGGCGCAGTATTTT. Translation gives CASSGQGAQYF. The whole variable domain, remainder taken from reference TRBV2 and TRBJ2-3, is EPEVTQTPSHQVTQMGQEVILRCVPISNHLYFYWYRQILGQKVEFLVSFYNNEISEKSEIFDDQFSVERPDGSNFTLKIRSTKLEDSAMYFCASSGQGAQYFGPGTRLTVL.

V is TRBV7-9 and J is TRBJ2-7, with 8 positions matching TRBD1. Germline CDR1 is SEHNR and CDR2 is FQNEAQ (reference sequence). V lost 4 bases, J lost 1 base, and 6 bases stayed unmatched. The CDR3 has 15 residues. The chain's CDR3 is CASSSETGVSYEQYF. In DNA form, the CDR3 reads TGTGCCAGCAGCTCAGAGACAGGGGTGTCCTACGAGCAGTACTTC. The complete variable domain, with remaining parts taken from reference TRBV7-9 and TRBJ2-7, reads DTGVSQNPRHKITKRGQNVTFRCDPISEHNRLYWYRQTLGQGPEFLTYFQNEAQLEKSRLLSDRFSAERPKGSFSTLEIQRTEQGDSAMYLCASSSETGVSYEQYFGPGTRLTVT.